The present T cell receptor (beta chain) was sequenced within a study of T cells expressing NK-cell markers (dated by TCRdb to between 2020 and 2021). Background for the entire study: Fewer than ten donors provided sorted CD3+CD56+NKG2C+, CD3+CD56+NKG2C- and CD3+CD56-NKG2C+ T-cell subsets, whose TCR beta-chain repertoires were profiled. Seven of the eight sequenced donors were HCMV-seropositive and one was HCMV-seronegative. Randomly selected healthy volunteers, three men and five women, were used as the eight sequenced donors. Sequencing of the libraries produced 2 x 150 bp reads on Illumina HiSeq 2000/2500, MiSeq or NextSeq. Broad study findings and their caveats: Whether the expanded NKG2C-expressing T cell clones were specific for HCMV antigens remained unclear. Those dominant clonotypes were again the most abundant among CD3+CD56-NKG2C+ cells in several donors, at about 25-65%. In several donors, the dominant CD3+CD56+NKG2C+ clonotypes were found to rank among the top 10 CD8+ clonotypes and to make up 1.0-7.0% of CD8+ T cells.

Comments on this clonotype: Its antigen remains unidentified.

To determine HCMV serostatus, a commercial ELISA kit was used to detect HCMV-specific IgG in serum. Ficoll density gradient centrifugation was used to isolate peripheral blood mononuclear cells from blood. The instrument was an Illumina HiSeq 2000. 5'RACE template switching, by which a universal primer site and unique molecular identifiers were added, was used to make TCR beta cDNA libraries. cDNA synthesis was primed from the TCR beta constant segment, followed by two successive PCR amplification steps. As for the original processing: Reads were demultiplexed and grouped by UMI with MIGEC, and clonotypes were assembled and quantified with MiTCR. To exclude erroneous sequences, only TCR cDNA sequences supported by at least two reads were retained. The tcR package was used for downstream repertoire analysis, and clonotypes were matched between fractions using CDR3 nucleotide sequence together with V segment. Antigen specificity was annotated against VDJdb with VDJmatch, allowing one amino acid substitution in CDR3. TCRdb reprocessed the reads into one record per CDR3 protein sequence, lacking DNA. TCRdb, rather than the study authors, made the V and J calls. The table held for this sample gives some 140,000 distinct CDR3 sequences. The ten largest clones take up around a third of the sample.

CDR1 and CDR2 are read off the germline V gene (reference sequence) as SEHNR and FQNEAQ. Measured from the cysteine to the phenylalanine, the CDR3 is 15 residues long. The entry carries no DNA sequence. The sequence was collected from a woman aged 50 to 60 in good health. Donor details come from another sample of the same person, matched by shared clones. Sequenced: blood T cells: a sorted CD56 or NKG2C T cell subset, CD4+ or CD8+ T cells, or bulk PBMC T cells (not recorded which). The chain couples TRBV7-9 to TRBJ2-3; TCRdb selects TRBD2, and the lack of DNA leaves this call unchecked. The CDR3 protein sequence reads: CASSAPTGGGDTQYF.